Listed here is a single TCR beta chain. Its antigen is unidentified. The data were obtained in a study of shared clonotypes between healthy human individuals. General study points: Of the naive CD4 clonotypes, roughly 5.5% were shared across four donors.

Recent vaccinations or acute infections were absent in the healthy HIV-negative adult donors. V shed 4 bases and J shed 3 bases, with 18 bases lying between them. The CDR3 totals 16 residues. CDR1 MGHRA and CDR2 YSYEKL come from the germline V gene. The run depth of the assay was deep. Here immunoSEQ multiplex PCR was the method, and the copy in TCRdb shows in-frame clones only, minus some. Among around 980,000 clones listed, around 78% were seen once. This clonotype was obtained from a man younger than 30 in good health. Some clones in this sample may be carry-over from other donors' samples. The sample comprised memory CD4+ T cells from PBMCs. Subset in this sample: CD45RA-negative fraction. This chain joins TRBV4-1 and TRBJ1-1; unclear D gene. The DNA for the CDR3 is TGCGCCAGCAGCCCCACCGCGTGGACGGGTGACACTGAAGCTTTCTTT. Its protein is CASSPTAWTGDTEAFF.